These 13 T cell receptor beta chains originate from one sample sequenced in a study of a mutant IDH1 vaccine in newly diagnosed glioma. Time point given: baseline, week 1 (first vaccination visit). As to treatment: pre-vaccination baseline after standard-of-care therapy. Sequencing used immunoSEQ multiplex PCR; TCRdb keeps in-frame clones, though not all of them. The sample includes around 56,000 clones, about 90% of them seen just once. Sequences were derived from PBMCs, sampled from a glioma patient treated with radiotherapy, temozolomide or both. These receptors were collected from a man between 45 and 60 years old with glioma.

The gene calls are TRBV10-3 and TRBJ1-6, with a weak D call TRBD1 (5 bases). Per the germline V gene, CDR1 is ENHRY and CDR2 is SYGVKD. This CDR3 is 15 amino acids long. The germline V and J ends were trimmed by 10 bases and 0 bases, with 13 bases remaining between them. The CDR3 nucleotides are TGTGCCACCTCGGGGGGAAGCTCCTATAATTCACCCCTCCACTTT. This translates into CATSGGSSYNSPLHF.

CDR3 in DNA: TGTGCCAGCTCACTGAGGCAGGGGGCGCGGGGGGCCAACGTCCTGACTTTC. Protein product: CASSLRQGARGANVLTF. J is TRBJ2-6 and V is TRBV18; TRBD1 aligns across 8 bases. The V segment lost 4 bases and the J segment 4 bases; nucleotides outside the gene matches: 9. Per germline, CDR1 KGHSH and CDR2 LQKENI. The CDR3 is 17 residues long.

The gene calls are TRBV29-1 and TRBJ2-5; D gene unclear. This CDR3 contains 12 residues. Germline assignment: CDR1 SQVTM and CDR2 ANQGSEA. V gave up 1 base and J gave up 9 bases, with 12 bases separating them. CDR3 amino acids: CSVEVNYLAQYF. The CDR3 DNA follows: TGCAGCGTTGAAGTAAATTATCTGGCCCAGTACTTC.

The chain employs TRBV5-1 and TRBJ2-7; 7 nucleotides line up with TRBD1. Looked up from germline, CDR1 is SGHRS and CDR2 is YFSETQ. Trimming at V came to 4 bases and at J to 7 bases, leaving 17 bases not matched to a gene. The CDR3 consists of 16 residues. Written as DNA, the CDR3 is TGCGCCAGCAGCCGCTGGCCCGGGACAGAGGAGGTTGAGCAGTACTTC. This sequence encodes CASSRWPGTEEVEQYF.

This chain joins TRBV19 and TRBJ2-1; TRBD2 matches at 8 bases. The J segment lost 9 bases and the V segment lost 3 bases, leaving 4 bases of the junction unmatched. The germline CDR1 and CDR2 sequences are LNHDA and SQIVND (reference sequence). There are 13 residues in the CDR3. This CDR3 reads CASSITGGREQFF. CDR3 in DNA: TGTGCCAGTAGTATCACGGGAGGGCGTGAGCAGTTCTTC.

The chain joins TRBV2 to TRBJ2-7; D may correspond to TRBD1 or TRBD2 (5 bases each). The CDR3 has 15 residues. Germline V gives CDR1 SNHLY, CDR2 FYNNEI. Trimming cost V 2 bases and J 3 bases, with 14 bases left between them. The CDR3 here is CASSELGTGNYEQYF. In DNA, the CDR3 is TGTGCCAGCAGTGAACTAGGGACGGGAAACTACGAGCAGTACTTC.

J is TRBJ2-7 and V is TRBV2; 7 bases line up with TRBD2. V lost 4 bases and J lost 6; bases outside the gene matches: 12. This CDR3 has 15 amino acids. The germline gives CDR1 SNHLY, CDR2 FYNNEI. CDR3: CASSAVTSKVGEQYF. CDR3 nucleotides: TGTGCCAGCAGTGCTGTGACTAGCAAAGTAGGCGAGCAGTACTTC.

The chain links TRBV6-6 to TRBJ2-1, with D possibly being TRBD2 (5 bases). The CDR3 consists of 14 residues. V lost 2 bases, J lost 0 bases, and 5 bases lay in between. In germline, CDR1 is MNHNY, CDR2 SVGAGI (reference sequence). Here the CDR3 reads CASSYGSSYNEQFF. Here the CDR3 DNA reads TGTGCCAGCAGTTACGGGAGCTCCTACAATGAGCAGTTCTTC.

The genes are TRBV9 and TRBJ2-3, with TRBD2 as a possible D gene (6 bases). CDR3 length equals 14 residues. V was clipped by 3 bases and J by 3 bases, with 11 bases between them. Germline V CDR1 and CDR2: SGDLS, YYNGEE. The CDR3 sequence: CASSAGLETDTQYF. As DNA, the CDR3 is TGTGCCAGCAGCGCGGGACTCGAGACAGATACGCAGTATTTT.

A few counts support this clone. V gene TRBV4-1 combines with J gene TRBJ2-5; 9 nucleotides align to TRBD2. From germline, CDR1 is MGHRA and CDR2 YSYEKL. This CDR3 is 15 amino acids long. J gave up 7 bases and V 3 bases, and 9 bases lay outside the gene matches. CDR3 sequence reads: CASSQGLARGGTQYF. The CDR3 DNA is TGCGCCAGCAGCCAGGGACTAGCCCGAGGGGGGACCCAGTACTTC.

The J gene is TRBJ2-1, the V gene TRBV18; 8 bases align to TRBD1. The CDR3 has 19 amino acids. J was trimmed by 6 bases and V by 6 bases; bases with no gene match: 22. Germline CDR1 KGHSH, CDR2 LQKENI. The CDR3, as DNA: TGTGCCAGCTCGCAAGGACAGGGAAGGGGCCAGGGGTCTCTCAATGAGCAGTTCTTC. It yields the protein CASSQGQGRGQGSLNEQFF.

The V call is TRBV5-1, the J call TRBJ2-2; no definite D call. The germline gives CDR1 SGHRS, CDR2 YFSETQ. Trimming stripped 2 bases from V and 0 bases from J, with 5 bases between. The CDR3 spans 14 residues. CDR3 amino acids: CASSFGPNTGELFF. Written as DNA, the CDR3 is TGCGCCAGCAGCTTTGGCCCGAACACCGGGGAGCTGTTTTTT.

The chain couples TRBV6-6 to TRBJ1-5; the match to TRBD1 covers 9 bases. The CDR3 runs 16 residues. J lost 2 bases, V lost 7 bases, and 9 bases had no gene match. Germline values: CDR1 MNHNY, CDR2 SVGAGI (reference sequence). The CDR3 DNA reads as TGTGCCAGCACCCAGGGGACAGGGATGGGCAATCAGCCCCAGCATTTT. It translates to CASTQGTGMGNQPQHF.